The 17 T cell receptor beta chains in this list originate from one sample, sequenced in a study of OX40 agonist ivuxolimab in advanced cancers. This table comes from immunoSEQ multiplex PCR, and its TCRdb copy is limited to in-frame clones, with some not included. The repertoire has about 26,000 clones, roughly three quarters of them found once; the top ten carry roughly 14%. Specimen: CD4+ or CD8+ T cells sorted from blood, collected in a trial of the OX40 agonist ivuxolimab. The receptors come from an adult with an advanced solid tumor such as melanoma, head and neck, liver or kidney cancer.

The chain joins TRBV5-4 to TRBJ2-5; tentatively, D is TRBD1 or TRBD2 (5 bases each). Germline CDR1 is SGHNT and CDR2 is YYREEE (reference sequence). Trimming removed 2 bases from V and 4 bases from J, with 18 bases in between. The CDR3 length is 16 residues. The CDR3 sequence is CASSFRGAPALETQYF. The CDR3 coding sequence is TGTGCCAGCAGCTTCCGGGGCGCTCCAGCCTTAGAGACCCAGTACTTC.

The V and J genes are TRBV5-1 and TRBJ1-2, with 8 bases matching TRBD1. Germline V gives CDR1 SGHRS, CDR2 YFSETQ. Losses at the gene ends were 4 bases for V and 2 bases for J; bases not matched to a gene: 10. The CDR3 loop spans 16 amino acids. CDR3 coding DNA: TGCGCCAGCAGCCCACCTCGGGCAGGGGGCAACTATGGCTACACCTTC. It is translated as CASSPPRAGGNYGYTF. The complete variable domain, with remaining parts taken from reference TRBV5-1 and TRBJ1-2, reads KAGVTQTPRYLIKTRGQQVTLSCSPISGHRSVSWYQQTPGQGLQFLFEYFSETQRNKGNFPGRFSGRQFSNSRSEMNVSTLELGDSALYLCASSPPRAGGNYGYTFGSGTRLTVV.

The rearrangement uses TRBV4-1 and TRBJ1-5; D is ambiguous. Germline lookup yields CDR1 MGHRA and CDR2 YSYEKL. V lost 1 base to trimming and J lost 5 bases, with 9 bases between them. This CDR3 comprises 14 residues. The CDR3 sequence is CASSQAGRYQPQHF. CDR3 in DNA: TGCGCCAGCAGCCAAGCGGGTAGGTATCAGCCCCAGCATTTT.

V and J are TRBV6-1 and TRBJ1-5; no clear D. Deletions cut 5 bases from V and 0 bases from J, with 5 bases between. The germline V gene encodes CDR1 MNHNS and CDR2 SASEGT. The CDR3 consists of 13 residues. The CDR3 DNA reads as TGTGCCAGCAGTCAGACTAGCAATCAGCCCCAGCATTTT. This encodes CASSQTSNQPQHF.

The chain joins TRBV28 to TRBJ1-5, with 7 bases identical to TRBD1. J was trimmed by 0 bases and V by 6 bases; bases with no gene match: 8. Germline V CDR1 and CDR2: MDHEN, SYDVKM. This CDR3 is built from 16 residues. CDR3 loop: CASRGGTEYSNQPQHF. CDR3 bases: TGTGCCAGCAGGGGTGGGACAGAGTATAGCAATCAGCCCCAGCATTTT.

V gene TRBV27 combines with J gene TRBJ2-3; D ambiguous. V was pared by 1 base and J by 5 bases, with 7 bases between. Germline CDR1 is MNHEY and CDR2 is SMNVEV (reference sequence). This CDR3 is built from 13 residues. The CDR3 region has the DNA TGTGCCAGCAGTTTATGGGTTCGAGATACGCAGTATTTT. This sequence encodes CASSLWVRDTQYF.

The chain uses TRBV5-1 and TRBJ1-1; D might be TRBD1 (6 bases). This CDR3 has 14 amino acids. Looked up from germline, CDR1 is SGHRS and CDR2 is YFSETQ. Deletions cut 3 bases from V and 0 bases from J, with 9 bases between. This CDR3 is CASSSGQLNTEAFF. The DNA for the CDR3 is TGCGCCAGCAGCTCTGGACAGTTGAACACTGAAGCTTTCTTT.

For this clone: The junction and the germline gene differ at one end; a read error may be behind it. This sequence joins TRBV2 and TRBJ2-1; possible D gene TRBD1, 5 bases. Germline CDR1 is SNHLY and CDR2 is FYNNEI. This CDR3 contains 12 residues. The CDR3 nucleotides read TGTGCCAGCAGTGAAGAATACTCTCCAGGGATCTTC. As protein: CASSEEYSPGIF.

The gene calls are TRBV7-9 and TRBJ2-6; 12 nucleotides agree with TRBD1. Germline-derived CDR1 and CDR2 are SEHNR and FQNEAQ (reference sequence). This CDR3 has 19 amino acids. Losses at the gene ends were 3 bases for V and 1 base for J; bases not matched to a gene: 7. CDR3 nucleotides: TGTGCCAGCAGCTTCACCGGGACAGGGGGCGCTTCTGGGGCCAACGTCCTGACTTTC. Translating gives CASSFTGTGGASGANVLTF.

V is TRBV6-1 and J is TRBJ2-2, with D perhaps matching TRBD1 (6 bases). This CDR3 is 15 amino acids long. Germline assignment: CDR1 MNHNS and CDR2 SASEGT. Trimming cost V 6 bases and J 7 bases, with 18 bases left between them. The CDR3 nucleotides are TGTGCCAGCAGCAGGGGCGCGATTATTGACGGGGAGCTGTTTTTT. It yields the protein CASSRGAIIDGELFF.

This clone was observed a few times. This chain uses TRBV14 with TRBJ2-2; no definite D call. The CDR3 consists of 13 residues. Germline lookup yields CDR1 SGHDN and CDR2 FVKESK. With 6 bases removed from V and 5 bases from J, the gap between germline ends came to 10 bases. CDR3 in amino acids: CASSRFTTGELFF. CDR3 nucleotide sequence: TGTGCCAGCAGTCGATTTACGACCGGGGAGCTGTTTTTT.

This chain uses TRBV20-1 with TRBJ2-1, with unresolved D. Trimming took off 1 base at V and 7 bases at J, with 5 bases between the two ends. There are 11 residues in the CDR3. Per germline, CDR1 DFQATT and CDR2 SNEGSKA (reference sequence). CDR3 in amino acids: CSARGPNEQFF. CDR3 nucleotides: TGCAGTGCTAGAGGACCGAATGAGCAGTTCTTC.

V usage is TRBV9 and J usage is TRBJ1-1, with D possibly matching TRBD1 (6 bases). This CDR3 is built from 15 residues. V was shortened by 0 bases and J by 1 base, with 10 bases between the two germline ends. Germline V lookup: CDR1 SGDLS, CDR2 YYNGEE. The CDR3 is CASSVAGGRNTEAFF. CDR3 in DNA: TGTGCCAGCAGCGTAGCGGGGGGCAGGAACACTGAAGCTTTCTTT.

The CDR3 here is CAITFSNTGELFF. The CDR3 DNA follows: TGTGCCATCACCTTTAGCAACACCGGGGAGCTGTTTTTT. The J gene is TRBJ2-2, the V gene TRBV10-3, with D uncertain. V was pared by 7 bases and J by 2 bases, with 8 bases between. The CDR3 is made up of 13 amino acids. Germline CDR1 reads ENHRY; CDR2 reads SYGVKD.

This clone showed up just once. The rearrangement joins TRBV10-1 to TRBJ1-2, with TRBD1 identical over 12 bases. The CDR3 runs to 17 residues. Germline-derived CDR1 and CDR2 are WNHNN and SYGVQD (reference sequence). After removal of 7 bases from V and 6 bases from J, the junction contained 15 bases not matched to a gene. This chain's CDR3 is CASTSGQGALKINGYTF. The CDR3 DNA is TGCGCCAGCACCTCGGGACAGGGGGCTTTAAAAATTAATGGCTACACCTTC.

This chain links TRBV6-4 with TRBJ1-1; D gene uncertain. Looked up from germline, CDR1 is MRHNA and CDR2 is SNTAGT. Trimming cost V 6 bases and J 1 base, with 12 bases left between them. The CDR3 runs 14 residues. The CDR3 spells CASRALGQNTEAFF. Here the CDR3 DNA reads TGTGCCAGCAGGGCCCTAGGCCAGAACACTGAAGCTTTCTTT.

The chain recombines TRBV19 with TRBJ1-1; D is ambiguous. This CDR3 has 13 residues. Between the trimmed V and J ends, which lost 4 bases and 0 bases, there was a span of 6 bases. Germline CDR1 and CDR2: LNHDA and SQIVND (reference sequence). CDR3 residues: CASSKKLNTEAFF. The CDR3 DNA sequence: TGTGCCAGTAGTAAAAAACTGAACACTGAAGCTTTCTTT. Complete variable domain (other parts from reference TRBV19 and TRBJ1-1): DGGITQSPKYLFRKEGQNVTLSCEQNLNHDAMYWYRQDPGQGLRLIYYSQIVNDFQKGDIAEGYSVSREKKESFPLTVTSAQKNPTAFYLCASSKKLNTEAFFGQGTRLTVV.